This entry lists 10 T cell receptor beta chains sequenced from one sample in a study of Graves' ophthalmopathy and Graves' hyperthyroidism. Using RNA transcripts, the TCR beta CDR3 regions were amplified. Following a first-round RT-PCR that used HTBI primers, a second-round multiplex PCR was carried out. TCRdb fed the multiplex PCR reads into MiXCR, producing one record per CDR3 protein. The data hold hundreds of thousands of distinct CDR3 sequences, with around 42% observed a single time. Sequencing was done on a sample of peripheral blood. Source of these receptors: an adult man with Graves' ophthalmopathy.

The chain has TRBV24-1 and TRBJ2-2; perhaps TRBD2 as D (6 bases). The CDR3 contains 15 residues. Germline values: CDR1 KGHDR, CDR2 SFDVKD. V was trimmed by 3 bases and J by 2 bases, leaving 9 bases between them. The CDR3 reads CATSDGDSNTGELFF. The CDR3 DNA reads TGTGCCACCAGTGATGGGGACTCCAACACCGGGGAGCTGTTTTTT.

The chain links TRBV6-2 or TRBV6-3 to TRBJ1-1; D unresolved. The V end was cut by 5 bases, the J end by 0 bases, with 4 bases between. This CDR3 spans 12 amino acids. CDR1 MNHEY and CDR2 SVGEGT come from the germline V gene. This chain's CDR3 is CASSGMNTEAFF. The CDR3 nucleotides are TGTGCCAGCAGTGGAATGAACACTGAAGCTTTCTTT.

This clonotype was detected only once. The chain carries TRBV11-2 and TRBJ2-7, with 13 bases aligning to TRBD2. The CDR3 covers 15 residues. Germline V gives CDR1 SGHAT, CDR2 FQNNGV. Trimming took 7 bases from V and 3 from J; bases not matched to a gene: 6. The CDR3 loop is CASTPGLAGNYEQYF. CDR3 nucleotides: TGTGCCAGCACCCCGGGACTAGCGGGAAACTACGAGCAGTACTTC.

There are a few counts of this clonotype. The CDR3 here is CASSQAHQTYEQYF. CDR3 nucleotides: TGTGCCAGCAGCCAAGCTCACCAGACTTACGAGCAGTACTTC. The chain uses TRBV14 and TRBJ2-7; D not resolved. V shed 1 base and J shed 4 bases, with 11 bases lying between them. This CDR3 region has 14 residues. CDR1 is SGHDN and CDR2 is FVKESK in the germline V gene.

J is TRBJ2-7 and V is TRBV10-3; 7 bases are a match to TRBD2. The junction had 19 bases not matched to a gene; V was cut back by 8 bases and J by 6 bases. The CDR3 covers 16 residues. Germline CDR1 reads ENHRY; CDR2 reads SYGVKD. CDR3 nucleotide sequence: TGTGCCATCGGGGCCACCCCGAGCGGGGACGGAGGCGAGCAGTACTTC. Residues: CAIGATPSGDGGEQYF.

A word on this clonotype: This clone may be a read error of a much larger clone one base away. The chain joins TRBV7-2 to TRBJ2-2; the D is unclear. The CDR3 sequence is 13 residues long. Germline V gene lookup returns CDR1 SGHTA and CDR2 FQGNSA. Between the trimmed V and J ends, which lost 4 bases and 0 bases, there was a span of 3 bases. For the CDR3, the DNA is TGTGCCAGCAGCTCCCCGAACACCGGGGAGCTGTTTTTT. This gives the protein CASSSPNTGELFF.

On this clonotype: The junction shows a germline mismatch at one end, possibly a read error. This chain joins TRBV13 and TRBJ2-7; either TRBD1 or TRBD2 may supply D (5 bases each). This CDR3 has 15 residues. Germline values: CDR1 PRHDT, CDR2 FYEKMQ (reference sequence). CDR3 amino acids: CASSSGTRIPYEQYF. CDR3 nucleotides: TGCGCCAGCAGCTCCGGGACCCGAATTCCCTACGAGCAGTACTTC. Together with reference TRBV13 and TRBJ2-7, the CDR3 gives the full variable domain: AAGVIQSPRHLIKEKRETATLKCYPIPRHDTVYWYQQGPGQDPQFLISFYEKMQSDKGSIPDRFSAQQFSDYHSELNMSSLELGDSALYFCASSSGTRIPYEQYFGPGTRLTVT.

This clonotype turned up a few times. V and J are TRBV29-1 and TRBJ2-6; D is possibly TRBD1 or TRBD2 (5 bases each). CDR3 length: 18 residues. V was pared by 2 bases and J by 0 bases, with 17 bases between. Germline CDR1 reads SQVTM; CDR2 reads ANQGSEA. The CDR3 DNA sequence: TGCAGCGTTGAAATGACCCGGGACCGCTTCTCTGGGGCCAACGTCCTGACTTTC. Encoded protein: CSVEMTRDRFSGANVLTF.

CDR3 nucleotides: TGTGCCAGCAGTTTAATGGGACACCGCTACGAGCAGTACTTC. Its protein is CASSLMGHRYEQYF. V usage is TRBV2 and J usage is TRBJ2-7, with D possibly being TRBD1 (6 bases). CDR1 SNHLY and CDR2 FYNNEI come from the germline V gene. This CDR3 has 14 amino acids. V lost 5 bases and J 3 bases, leaving 14 bases between the germline ends.

The chain is built from TRBV7-2 and TRBJ2-5; 13 bases line up with TRBD2. Trimming at V came to 5 bases and at J to 3 bases, leaving 12 bases not matched to a gene. Germline V lookup: CDR1 SGHTA, CDR2 FQGNSA. The CDR3 is 18 amino acids. In DNA form, the CDR3 reads TGTGCCAGCAGCAAGGGACTAGCGGGGCATGGAGTAGAAGAGACCCAGTACTTC. Its protein is CASSKGLAGHGVEETQYF. Together with reference TRBV7-2 and TRBJ2-5, the CDR3 gives the full variable domain: GAGVSQSPSNKVTEKGKDVELRCDPISGHTALYWYRQSLGQGLEFLIYFQGNSAPDKSGLPSDRFSAERTGGSVSTLTIQRTQQEDSAVYLCASSKGLAGHGVEETQYFGPGTRLLVL.